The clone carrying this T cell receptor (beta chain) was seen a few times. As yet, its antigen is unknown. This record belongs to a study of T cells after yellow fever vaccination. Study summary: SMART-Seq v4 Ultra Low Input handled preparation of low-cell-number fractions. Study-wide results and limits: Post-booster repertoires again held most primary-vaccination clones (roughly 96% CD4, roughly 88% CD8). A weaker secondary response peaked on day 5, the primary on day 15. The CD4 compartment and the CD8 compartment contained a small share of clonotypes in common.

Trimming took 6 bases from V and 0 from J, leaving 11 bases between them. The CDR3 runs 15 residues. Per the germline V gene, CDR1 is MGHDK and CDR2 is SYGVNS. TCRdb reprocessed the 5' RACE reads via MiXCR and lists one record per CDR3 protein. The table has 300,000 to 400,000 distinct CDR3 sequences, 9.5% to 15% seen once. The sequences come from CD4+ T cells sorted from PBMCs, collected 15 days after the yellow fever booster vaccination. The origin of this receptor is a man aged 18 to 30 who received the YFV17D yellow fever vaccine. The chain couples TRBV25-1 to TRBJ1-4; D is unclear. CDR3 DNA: TGTGCCAGCAGCGCCGGCCGTTCAACTAATGAAAAACTGTTTTTT. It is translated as CASSAGRSTNEKLFF.